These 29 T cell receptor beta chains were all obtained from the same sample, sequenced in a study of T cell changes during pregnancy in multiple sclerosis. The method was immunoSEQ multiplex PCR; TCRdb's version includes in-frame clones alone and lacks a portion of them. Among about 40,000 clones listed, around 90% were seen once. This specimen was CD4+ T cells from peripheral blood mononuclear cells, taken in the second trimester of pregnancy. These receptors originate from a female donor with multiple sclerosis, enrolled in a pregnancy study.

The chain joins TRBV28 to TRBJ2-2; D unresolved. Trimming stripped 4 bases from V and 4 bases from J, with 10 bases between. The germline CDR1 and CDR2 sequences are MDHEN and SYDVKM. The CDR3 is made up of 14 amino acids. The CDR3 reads CASSSDSLTGELFF. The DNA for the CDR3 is TGTGCCAGCAGTTCCGACTCCCTCACCGGGGAGCTGTTTTTT.

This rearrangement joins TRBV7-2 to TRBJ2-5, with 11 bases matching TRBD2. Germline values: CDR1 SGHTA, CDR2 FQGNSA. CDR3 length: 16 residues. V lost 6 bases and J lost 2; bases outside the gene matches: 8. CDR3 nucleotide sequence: TGTGCCAGCAGACCGAGGACTAGCGGGCCTCAAGAGACCCAGTACTTC. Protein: CASRPRTSGPQETQYF.

The CDR3 coding sequence is TGTGCCATCAGTGCGGCCGGGGAGGAGCAGTTCTTC. Translation gives CAISAAGEEQFF. This sequence joins TRBV10-3 and TRBJ2-1; TRBD2 is a possible D gene (5 bases). Germline V gene data show CDR1 as ENHRY and CDR2 as SYGVKD. CDR3 size: 12 residues. V lost 4 bases and J lost 10, with 11 bases in between.

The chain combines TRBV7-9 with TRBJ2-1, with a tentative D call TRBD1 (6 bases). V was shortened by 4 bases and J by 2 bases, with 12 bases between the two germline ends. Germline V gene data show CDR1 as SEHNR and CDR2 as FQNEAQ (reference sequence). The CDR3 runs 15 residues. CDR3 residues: CASSSAGAAYNEQFF. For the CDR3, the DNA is TGTGCCAGCAGCTCCGCAGGGGCTGCCTACAATGAGCAGTTCTTC.

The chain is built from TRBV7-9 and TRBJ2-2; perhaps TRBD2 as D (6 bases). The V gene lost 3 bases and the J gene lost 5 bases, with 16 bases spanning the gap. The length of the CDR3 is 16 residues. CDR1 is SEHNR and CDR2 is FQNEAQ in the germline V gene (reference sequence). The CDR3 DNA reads TGTGCCAGCAGCTTGTCTGGAGGGCCGGGGACCGGGGAGCTGTTTTTT. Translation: CASSLSGGPGTGELFF.

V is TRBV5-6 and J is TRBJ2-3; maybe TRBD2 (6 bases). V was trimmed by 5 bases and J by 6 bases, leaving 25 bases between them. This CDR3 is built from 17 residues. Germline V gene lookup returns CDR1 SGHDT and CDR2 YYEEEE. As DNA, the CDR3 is TGTGCCAGCAGTATAGATTTTACGGGAGTCCGGTCCGATACGCAGTATTTT. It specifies CASSIDFTGVRSDTQYF.

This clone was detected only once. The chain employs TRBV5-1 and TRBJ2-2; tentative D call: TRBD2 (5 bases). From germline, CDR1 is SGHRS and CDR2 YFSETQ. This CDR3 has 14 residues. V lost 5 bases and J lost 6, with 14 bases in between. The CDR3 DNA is TGCGCCAGCAGAGCTAGCCCCCGGCCCGGGGAGCTGTTTTTT. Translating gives CASRASPRPGELFF.

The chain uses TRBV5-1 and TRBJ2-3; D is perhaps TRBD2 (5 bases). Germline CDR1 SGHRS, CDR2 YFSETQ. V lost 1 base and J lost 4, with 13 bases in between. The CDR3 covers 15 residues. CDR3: CASSLREGRSDTQYF. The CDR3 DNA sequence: TGCGCCAGCAGCTTGAGAGAGGGCCGTTCAGATACGCAGTATTTT.

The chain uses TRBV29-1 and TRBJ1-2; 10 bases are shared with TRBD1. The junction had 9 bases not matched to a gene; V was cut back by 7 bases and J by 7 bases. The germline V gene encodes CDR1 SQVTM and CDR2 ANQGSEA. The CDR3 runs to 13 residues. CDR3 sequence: CSAETGGVGGYTF. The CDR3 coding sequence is TGCAGCGCAGAGACAGGGGGCGTCGGTGGCTACACCTTC.

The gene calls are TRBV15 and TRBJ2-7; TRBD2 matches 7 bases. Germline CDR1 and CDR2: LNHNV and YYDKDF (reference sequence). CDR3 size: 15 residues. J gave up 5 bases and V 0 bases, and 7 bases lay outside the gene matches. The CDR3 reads CATSRDLAGAHEQYF. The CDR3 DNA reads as TGTGCCACCAGCAGAGATCTGGCGGGAGCCCACGAGCAGTACTTC.

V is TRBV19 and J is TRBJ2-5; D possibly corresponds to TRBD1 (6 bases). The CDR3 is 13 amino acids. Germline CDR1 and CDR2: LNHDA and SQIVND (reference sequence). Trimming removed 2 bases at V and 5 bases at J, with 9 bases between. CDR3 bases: TGTGCCAGTAGTATATGGGGGCGGGAGACCCAGTACTTC. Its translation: CASSIWGRETQYF.

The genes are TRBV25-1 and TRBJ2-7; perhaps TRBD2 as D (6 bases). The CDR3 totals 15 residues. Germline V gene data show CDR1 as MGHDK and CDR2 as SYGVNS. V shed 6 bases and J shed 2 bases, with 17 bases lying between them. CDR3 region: CASSVYGRGTYEQYF. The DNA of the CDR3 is TGTGCCAGCAGCGTTTACGGGAGAGGGACCTACGAGCAGTACTTC.

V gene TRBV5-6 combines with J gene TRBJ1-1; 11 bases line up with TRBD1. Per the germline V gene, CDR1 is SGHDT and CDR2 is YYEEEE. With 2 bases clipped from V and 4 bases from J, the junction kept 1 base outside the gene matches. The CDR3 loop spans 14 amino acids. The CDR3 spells CASSFGTGGTEAFF. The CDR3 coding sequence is TGTGCCAGCAGCTTTGGGACAGGGGGCACTGAAGCTTTCTTT. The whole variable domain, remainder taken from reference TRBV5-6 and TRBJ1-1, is DAGVTQSPTHLIKTRGQQVTLRCSPKSGHDTVSWYQQALGQGPQFIFQYYEEEERQRGNFPDRFSGHQFPNYSSELNVNALLLGDSALYLCASSFGTGGTEAFFGQGTRLTVV.

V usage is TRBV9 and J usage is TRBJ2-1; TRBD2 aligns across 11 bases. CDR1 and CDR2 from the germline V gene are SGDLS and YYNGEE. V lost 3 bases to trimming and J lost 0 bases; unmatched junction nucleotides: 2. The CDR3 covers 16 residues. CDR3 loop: CASSGSGRGSYNEQFF. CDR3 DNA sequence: TGTGCCAGCAGCGGTAGCGGGAGGGGCTCCTACAATGAGCAGTTCTTC.

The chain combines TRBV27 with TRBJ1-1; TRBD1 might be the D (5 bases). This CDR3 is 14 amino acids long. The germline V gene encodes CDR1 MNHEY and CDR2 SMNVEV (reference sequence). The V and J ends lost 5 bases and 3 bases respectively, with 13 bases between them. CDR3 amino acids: CASSPLPGDTEAFF. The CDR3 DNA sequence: TGTGCCAGCAGTCCTCTGCCGGGGGACACTGAAGCTTTCTTT.

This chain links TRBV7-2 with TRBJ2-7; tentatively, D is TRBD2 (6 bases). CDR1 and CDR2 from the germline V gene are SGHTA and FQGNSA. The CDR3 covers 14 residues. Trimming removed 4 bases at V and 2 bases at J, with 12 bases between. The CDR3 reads CASSSGTRPYEQYF. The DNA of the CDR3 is TGTGCCAGCAGCTCCGGGACTCGGCCCTACGAGCAGTACTTC.

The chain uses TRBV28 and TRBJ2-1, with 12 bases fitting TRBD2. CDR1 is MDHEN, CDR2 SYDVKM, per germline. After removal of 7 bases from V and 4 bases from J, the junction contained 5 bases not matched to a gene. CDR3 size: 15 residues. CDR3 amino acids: CASTLTSGSYNEQFF. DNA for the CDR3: TGTGCCAGCACCCTGACTAGCGGGAGTTACAATGAGCAGTTCTTC. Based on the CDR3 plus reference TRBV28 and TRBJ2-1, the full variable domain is DVKVTQSSRYLVKRTGEKVFLECVQDMDHENMFWYRQDPGLGLRLIYFSYDVKMKEKGDIPEGYSVSREKKERFSLILESASTNQTSMYLCASTLTSGSYNEQFFGPGTRLTVL.

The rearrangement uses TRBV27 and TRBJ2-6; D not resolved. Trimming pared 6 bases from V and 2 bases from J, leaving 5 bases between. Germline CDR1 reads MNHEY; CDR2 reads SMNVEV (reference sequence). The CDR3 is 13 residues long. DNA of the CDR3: TGTGCCAGCAGAGCCGCTGGGGCCAACGTCCTGACTTTC. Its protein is CASRAAGANVLTF.

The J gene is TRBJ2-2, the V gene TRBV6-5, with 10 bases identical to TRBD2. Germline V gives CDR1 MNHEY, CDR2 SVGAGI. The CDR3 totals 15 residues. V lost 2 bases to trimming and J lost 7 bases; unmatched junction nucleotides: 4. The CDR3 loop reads CASSYVAGGGGELFF. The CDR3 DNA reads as TGTGCCAGCAGTTACGTAGCGGGAGGCGGCGGGGAGCTGTTTTTT.

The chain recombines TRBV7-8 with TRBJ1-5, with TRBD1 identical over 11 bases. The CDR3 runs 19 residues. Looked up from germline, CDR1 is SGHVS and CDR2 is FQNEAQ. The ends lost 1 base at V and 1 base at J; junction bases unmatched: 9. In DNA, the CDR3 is TGTGCCAGCAGCTTAGACGGGACAGGGGGATCGTTAAGCAATCAGCCCCAGCATTTT. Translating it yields CASSLDGTGGSLSNQPQHF.

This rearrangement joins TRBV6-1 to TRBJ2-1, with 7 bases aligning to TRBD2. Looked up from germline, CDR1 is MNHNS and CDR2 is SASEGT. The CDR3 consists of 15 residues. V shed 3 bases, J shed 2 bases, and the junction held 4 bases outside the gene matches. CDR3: CASSDTAGAYNEQFF. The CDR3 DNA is TGTGCCAGCAGTGACACGGCGGGAGCCTACAATGAGCAGTTCTTC.

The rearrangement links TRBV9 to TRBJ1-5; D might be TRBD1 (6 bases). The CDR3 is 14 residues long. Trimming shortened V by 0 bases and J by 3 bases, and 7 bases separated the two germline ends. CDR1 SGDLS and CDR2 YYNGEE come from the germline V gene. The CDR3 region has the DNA TGTGCCAGCAGCGTAGGGGACACCAATCAGCCCCAGCATTTT. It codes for CASSVGDTNQPQHF.

CDR3: CASGPGGPLETQYF. CDR3 bases: TGTGCCAGCGGGCCGGGAGGGCCTCTGGAGACCCAGTACTTC. The chain has TRBV5-4 and TRBJ2-5; 8 bases align to TRBD2. V shed 7 bases, J shed 5 bases, and the junction held 10 bases outside the gene matches. The CDR3 is 14 amino acids. Germline V gives CDR1 SGHNT, CDR2 YYREEE (reference sequence).

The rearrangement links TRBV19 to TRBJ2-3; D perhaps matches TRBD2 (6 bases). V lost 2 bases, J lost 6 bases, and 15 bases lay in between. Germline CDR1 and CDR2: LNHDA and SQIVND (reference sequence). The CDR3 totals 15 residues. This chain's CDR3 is CASSIYGGVADTQYF. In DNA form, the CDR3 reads TGTGCCAGTAGTATATACGGGGGAGTGGCGGATACGCAGTATTTT. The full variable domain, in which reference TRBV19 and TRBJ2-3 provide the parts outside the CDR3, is DGGITQSPKYLFRKEGQNVTLSCEQNLNHDAMYWYRQDPGQGLRLIYYSQIVNDFQKGDIAEGYSVSREKKESFPLTVTSAQKNPTAFYLCASSIYGGVADTQYFGPGTRLTVL.

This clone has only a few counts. This CDR3 reads CASSFTQGSKYF. The CDR3 DNA follows: TGTGCCAGCAGTTTCACTCAGGGATCCAAGTACTTC. The chain employs TRBV27 and TRBJ2-7; D is possibly TRBD1 (5 bases). This CDR3 comprises 12 residues. Trimming cost V 3 bases and J 11 bases, with 14 bases left between them. Germline CDR1 reads MNHEY; CDR2 reads SMNVEV (reference sequence).

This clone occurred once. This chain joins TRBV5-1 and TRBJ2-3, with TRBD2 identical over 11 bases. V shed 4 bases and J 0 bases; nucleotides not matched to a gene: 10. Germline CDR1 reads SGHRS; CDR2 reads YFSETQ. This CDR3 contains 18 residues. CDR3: CASSPGLAAPTSTDTQYF. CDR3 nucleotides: TGCGCCAGCAGCCCGGGACTAGCGGCACCTACTAGCACAGATACGCAGTATTTT.

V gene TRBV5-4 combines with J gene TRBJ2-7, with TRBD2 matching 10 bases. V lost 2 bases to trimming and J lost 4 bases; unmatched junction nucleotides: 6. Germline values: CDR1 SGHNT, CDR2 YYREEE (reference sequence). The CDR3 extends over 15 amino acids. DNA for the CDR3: TGTGCCAGCAGCTTTGGTCTAGCGGGAGTGTACGAGCAGTACTTC. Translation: CASSFGLAGVYEQYF.

CDR3 residues: CASSQDGTVWEQFF. The DNA for the CDR3 is TGCGCCAGCAGCCAAGACGGGACTGTTTGGGAGCAGTTCTTC. V gene TRBV4-3 combines with J gene TRBJ2-1; a possible D gene is TRBD2 (6 bases). Germline V lookup: CDR1 LGHNA, CDR2 YSLEER. With 0 bases removed from V and 10 bases from J, the gap between germline ends came to 13 bases. CDR3 length: 14 amino acids.

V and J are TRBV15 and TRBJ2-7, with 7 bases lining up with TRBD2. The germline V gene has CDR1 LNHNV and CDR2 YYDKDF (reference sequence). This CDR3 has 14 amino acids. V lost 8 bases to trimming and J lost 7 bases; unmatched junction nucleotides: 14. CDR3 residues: CATALAKSHGEQYF. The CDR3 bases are TGTGCCACCGCACTAGCGAAGTCTCATGGGGAGCAGTACTTC.